Only one count was recorded for the clone carrying this T cell receptor beta chain. Its antigen is unidentified. One end of the junction is discordant with germline, which a read error may explain. Time point denoted: week 11, during vaccination. One vaccine dose held 300 ug of mutant IDH1 20-mer peptide and came with topical imiquimod. TCRdb's table, derived via immunoSEQ multiplex PCR, lists solely in-frame clones and lacks some. The sample lists roughly 120,000 clones, roughly 90% occurring once. These data originate in a study of a mutant IDH1 vaccine in newly diagnosed glioma. Study-wide context: Vaccine dosing followed radiotherapy by 4-6 weeks, or accompanied temozolomide cycles. Sex distribution of treated patients was approximately 60% male and around 40% female; mean age was 40.4 years.

The CDR3 extends over 14 amino acids. The V gene's germline CDR1 is SGHRS and CDR2 YFSETQ. Sample: PBMCs, taken from a glioma patient whose treatment included an IDH1 peptide vaccine. This chain uses TRBV5-1 with TRBJ2-5; 10 bases map to TRBD1. Near its end, the DNA agrees better with TRBJ2-7, so the J call may be wrong. This sequence originates from a woman aged 45-65 years with glioma. Here the CDR3 DNA reads TGCGCCAGCAGATTGGGACAGGGGAATTACGAGCAGTACTTC. Amino acids: CASRLGQGNYEQYF.